This T cell receptor beta chain was profiled in a study of OX40 agonist ivuxolimab in advanced cancers. Generated by immunoSEQ multiplex PCR, the TCRdb table keeps only in-frame clones and is missing some. The sample has some 68,000 clones, roughly 84% seen once. About this clone itself: The antigen remains undetermined.

Trimming took 0 bases from V and 6 from J, leaving 13 bases between them. CDR3 length: 14 amino acids. The germline V gene has CDR1 SGHRS and CDR2 YFSETQ. Findings and limits, study-wide: Near-lowest levels of clonal expansion characterized partial responders at 0.1-3.0 mg/kg.

This chain uses TRBV5-1 with TRBJ2-7; D is tentatively TRBD1 or TRBD2 (5 bases each). The TCR sequence derives from an adult with an advanced solid tumor such as melanoma, head and neck, liver or kidney cancer. The sample was CD4+ or CD8+ T cells sorted from blood, taken in a trial of the OX40 agonist ivuxolimab. As DNA, the CDR3 is TGCGCCAGCAGCTTGGTTGGGGGTAGCAGCGAGCAGTACTTC. It codes for CASSLVGGSSEQYF.